This T cell receptor (beta chain) is from a study of cytomegalovirus exposure and HLA in healthy donors. Overall study results and limits: A few chains tied to CMV proved CMV antigen-specific in vitro.

CDR1 MGHRA and CDR2 YSYEKL come from the germline V gene. The CDR3 is 14 amino acids. The V and J ends lost 0 bases and 6 bases respectively, with 12 bases between them. Comment on this clone: Its target is not known.

PCR was performed using 60 Vbeta and 13 Jbeta primers. The protocol was immunoSEQ multiplex PCR, while the TCRdb copy is restricted to in-frame clones and leaves out a portion. There are 100,000 to 150,000 clones in the sample; roughly 77% occur only once, and 4% to 5% lies in the top ten. Healthy bone marrow donors made up the donor group. The TCR comes from a man aged 45-60 years in good health and CMV-seropositive. The chain recombines TRBV4-1 with TRBJ2-7, with D possibly matching TRBD1 (5 bases). Sequencing input: PBMCs. The CDR3 region is CASSQEGRGREQYF. CDR3 DNA sequence: TGCGCCAGCAGCCAAGAGGGTAGGGGTCGCGAGCAGTACTTC.